This T cell receptor (beta chain) stems from a study of cytomegalovirus exposure and HLA in healthy donors. The study's findings and limits: Per published accounts, TCR beta sequences correctly predicted the HLA-A and HLA-B alleles of most subjects. Beyond CMV serostatus, there was no information to go on about immune exposure. Some highly shared sequence variants likely arose as a pipeline artifact. Relative to the approximately 670-donor mean, N-insertions were reportedly fewer in an Asian-associated ancestry cluster in a later analysis.

Notes on this clone: The target antigen is unknown.

Germline V gene data show CDR1 as MGHDK and CDR2 as SYGVNS. The CDR3 is made up of 13 amino acids. V gave up 1 base and J gave up 10 bases, with 13 bases separating them. 13 Jbeta primers and 60 Vbeta primers were used for the PCR. Sequencing was performed with immunoSEQ multiplex PCR; in TCRdb, only in-frame clones are kept and a portion is missing. The table has about 180,000 clones, 70% to 80% seen once; the top ten hold around 1.5%. Material for sequencing was PBMCs. The sequence was collected from a man younger than 35 in good health and CMV-seronegative. The V and J genes are TRBV25-1 and TRBJ1-1; D gene uncertain. CDR3 nucleotides: TGTGCCAGCAGTGAATGGGGAGGGCGAGCAGCTTTCTTT. This gives the protein CASSEWGGRAAFF.